This T cell receptor beta chain was identified in a study of blood T cell repertoires in COVID-19. At the level of the study: Samples representing acute and convalescent COVID-19 were sourced from the United States, Italy and Spain. PBMCs, B-cell-depleted T cells, or T cells provided the cDNA or gDNA that made up the material.

This clone was picked up one time. In the original analysis: Researchers report that nucleated cell counts were estimated from reference gene primer amplification. The assay was immunoSEQ multiplex PCR, and TCRdb's table has in-frame clones only and misses some. That table gives V, J and clone size, and the DNA gave D and trimming. The repertoire holds some 200,000 clones, more than 85% seen once, with around 3% in the top ten. Germline loops: CDR1 MNHEY, CDR2 SMNVEV (reference sequence). CDR3 length: 15 amino acids. Trimming removed 5 bases at V and 5 bases at J, with 16 bases between. This chain uses TRBV27 with TRBJ1-5; TRBD1 might be the D (5 bases). Material for sequencing was peripheral blood. The source of this sequence is a middle-aged man with active or convalescent COVID-19. This CDR3 is CASSPSGFRDQPQHF. Here the CDR3 DNA reads TGTGCCAGCAGTCCCTCAGGGTTTAGGGATCAGCCCCAGCATTTT.